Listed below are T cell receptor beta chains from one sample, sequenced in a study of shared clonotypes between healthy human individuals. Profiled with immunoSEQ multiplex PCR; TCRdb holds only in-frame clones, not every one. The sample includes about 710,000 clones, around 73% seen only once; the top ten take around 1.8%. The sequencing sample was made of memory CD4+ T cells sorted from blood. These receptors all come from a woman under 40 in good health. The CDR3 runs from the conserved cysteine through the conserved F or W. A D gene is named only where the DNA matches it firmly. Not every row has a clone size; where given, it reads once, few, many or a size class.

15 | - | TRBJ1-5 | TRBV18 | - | CASSPRQSPNQPQHF | TGTGCCAGCTCACCACGACAGTCACCGAATCAGCCCCAGCATTTT
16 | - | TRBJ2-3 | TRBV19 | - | CASSLTSNLRTDTQYF | TGTGCCAGTAGTCTCACCAGCAACCTGCGGACAGATACGCAGTATTTT
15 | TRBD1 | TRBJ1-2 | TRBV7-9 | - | CASSKTSTGVSGYTF | TGTGCCAGCAGCAAAACTTCAACAGGGGTATCTGGCTACACCTTC
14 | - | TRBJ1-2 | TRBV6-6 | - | CASQPRSRDYGYTF | TGTGCCAGCCAACCACGGAGCAGGGACTATGGCTACACCTTC
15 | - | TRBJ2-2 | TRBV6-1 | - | CASSAEGLRTGELFF | TGTGCCAGCAGTGCGGAGGGCCTAAGGACCGGGGAGCTGTTTTTT
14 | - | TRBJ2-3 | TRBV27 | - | CASSLNSPTDTQYF | TGTGCCAGCAGTTTGAACAGCCCCACAGATACGCAGTATTTT
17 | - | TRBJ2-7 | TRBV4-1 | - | CASSQDWKRKSSYEQYF | TGCGCCAGCAGCCAAGATTGGAAGCGGAAGAGCTCCTACGAGCAGTACTTC
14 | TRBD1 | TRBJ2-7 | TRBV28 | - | CASSLWGQTYEQYF | TGTGCCAGCAGTTTATGGGGACAGACCTACGAGCAGTACTTC
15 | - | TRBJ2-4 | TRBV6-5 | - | CASKGHPGAKNIQYF | TGTGCCAGCAAGGGCCACCCGGGGGCCAAAAACATTCAGTACTTC
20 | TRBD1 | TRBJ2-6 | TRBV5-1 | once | CASSLVEVGTGSPGANVLTF | TGCGCCAGCAGCTTGGTGGAGGTTGGGACAGGGTCCCCTGGGGCCAACGTCCTGACTTTC
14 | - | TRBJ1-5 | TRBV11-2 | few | CASTGGQYDQPQHF | TGTGCCAGCACGGGCGGCCAGTATGATCAGCCCCAGCATTTT
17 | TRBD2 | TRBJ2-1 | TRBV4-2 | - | CASSQGYRTSGKNEQFF | TGTGCCAGCAGCCAAGGGTACCGGACTAGCGGTAAGAATGAGCAGTTCTTC
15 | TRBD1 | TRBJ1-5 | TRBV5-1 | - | CASSSGTGGNQPQHF | TGCGCCAGCAGCTCCGGGACAGGAGGTAATCAGCCCCAGCATTTT
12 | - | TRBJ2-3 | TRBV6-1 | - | CASIPGRDTQYF | TGTGCCAGCATACCAGGGAGGGATACGCAGTATTTT
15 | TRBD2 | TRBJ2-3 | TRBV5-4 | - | CASSPRLAAKDTQYF | TGTGCCAGCAGCCCGAGACTAGCGGCTAAAGATACGCAGTATTTT
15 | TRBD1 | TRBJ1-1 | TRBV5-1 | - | CASSALTGGGTEAFF | TGCGCCAGCAGCGCGTTGACAGGGGGCGGGACTGAAGCTTTCTTT
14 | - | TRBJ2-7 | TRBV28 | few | CASSSSRGPYEQYF | TGTGCCAGCAGTTCTTCCCGGGGCCCCTACGAGCAGTACTTC
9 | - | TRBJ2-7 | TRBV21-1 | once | CASSKGKYF | TGTGCCAGCAGCAAAGGAAAGTACTTC
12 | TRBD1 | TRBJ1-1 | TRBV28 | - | CANRGVNTEAFF | TGTGCCAACAGGGGGGTGAACACTGAAGCTTTCTTT
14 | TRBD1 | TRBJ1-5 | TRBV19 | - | CASGGQGGNQPQHF | TGTGCCAGTGGGGGACAGGGTGGGAATCAGCCCCAGCATTTT
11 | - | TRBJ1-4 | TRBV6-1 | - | CASSLTDELFF | TGTGCCAGCAGTCTCACAGATGAACTGTTTTTT
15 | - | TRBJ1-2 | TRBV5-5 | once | CASSFTESANYGYTF | TGTGCCAGCAGCTTTACGGAGTCGGCTAACTATGGCTACACCTTC